This T cell receptor beta chain emerged from a study of T cells in Graves' hyperthyroidism and ophthalmopathy. The germline V gene encodes CDR1 DFQATT and CDR2 SNEGSKA (reference sequence). Trimming left V 0 bases short and J 4 bases short, with 13 bases between. The CDR3 loop spans 15 amino acids. Researchers amplified the TCR beta CDR3 regions from RNA transcripts. The primer set for the first-round RT-PCR of the TCR CDR3 was HTBI. A single record per CDR3 protein comes from TCRdb applying MiXCR to the multiplex PCR reads. The table lists around 420,000 distinct CDR3 sequences, about an eighth of them singletons.

The receptor was isolated from a woman aged 18-29 years with Graves' hyperthyroidism. The chain has TRBV20-1 and TRBJ2-1, with TRBD2 as a possible D gene (5 bases). Sequencing was done on a sample of blood. CDR3 bases: TGCAGTGCTAGAGATATGGCGTCGGGGTACAATGAGCAGTTCTTC. Its protein is CSARDMASGYNEQFF.